These T cell receptor beta chains were read from a single sample in a study of cytomegalovirus exposure and HLA in healthy donors. Profiled with immunoSEQ multiplex PCR; TCRdb holds only in-frame clones, not every one. The sample includes some 150,000 clones, 68% seen only once; the top ten take approximately 4.2%. Source material: PBMCs. The receptor source for this set is a man aged 60 to 75 in good health and CMV-seronegative. Both conserved end residues are part of each CDR3. D genes are given only for firm matches. The size field is filled for only some rows; it gives once, few, many or a size class.

TRBV2,TRBJ2-5,.,.,CASSESPGKQETQYF,TGTGCCAGCAGTGAATCGCCAGGGAAACAAGAGACCCAGTACTTC
TRBV6-5,TRBJ2-1,TRBD2,.,CASTRTSGAYNEQFF,TGTGCCAGCACCAGGACTAGCGGGGCCTACAATGAGCAGTTCTTC
TRBV6-5,TRBJ1-2,TRBD1,.,CASNKQGGANYGYTF,TGTGCCAGCAACAAACAGGGGGGAGCTAACTATGGCTACACCTTC
TRBV7-3,TRBJ1-1,.,.,CASSPGAGAVAFF,TGTGCCAGCAGCCCAGGGGCGGGGGCAGTCGCTTTCTTT
TRBV7-6,TRBJ1-1,.,.,CASSLLRNTEAFF,TGTGCCAGCAGCTTACTCAGGAACACTGAAGCTTTCTTT
TRBV5-4,TRBJ1-2,.,.,CASSFQGSGYTF,TGTGCCAGCAGCTTTCAGGGAAGTGGCTACACCTTC
TRBV4-2,TRBJ2-5,.,few,CASSQDRREETQYF,TGTGCCAGCAGCCAAGATCGCAGGGAAGAGACCCAGTACTTC
TRBV7-2,TRBJ1-2,.,.,CASSLVPGDNYGYTF,TGTGCCAGCAGCTTAGTTCCGGGGGACAACTATGGCTACACCTTC
TRBV15,TRBJ2-7,.,.,CATSKRQGLLSYEQYF,TGTGCCACCAGCAAAAGACAGGGACTTCTCTCATACGAGCAGTACTTC
TRBV19,TRBJ1-1,.,once,CASRNRVLNTEAFF,TGTGCCAGTAGAAACAGGGTATTGAACACTGAAGCTTTCTTT
TRBV19,TRBJ2-3,TRBD2,.,CASSIGLAGERVTDTQYF,TGTGCCAGTAGTATAGGGCTCGCGGGGGAGAGGGTCACAGATACGCAGTATTTT
TRBV7-7,TRBJ2-5,.,.,CASSLGSGQETQYF,TGTGCTAGCAGCTTAGGGTCCGGTCAAGAGACCCAGTACTTC
TRBV6-1,TRBJ2-6,TRBD2,.,CASARGDSGANVLTF,TGTGCCAGCGCCCGGGGGGACTCTGGGGCCAACGTCCTGACTTTC
TRBV7-9,TRBJ2-5,.,.,CASSEASRGTQYF,TGTGCCAGCAGCGAGGCCTCAAGAGGGACCCAGTACTTC
TRBV6-1,TRBJ1-3,.,.,CASSETREAGNTIYF,TGTGCCAGCAGTGAAACCAGGGAGGCTGGAAACACCATATATTTT
TRBV2,TRBJ2-6,TRBD1,.,CASSPGQGFSGANVLTF,TGTGCCAGCAGTCCGGGACAGGGCTTCTCTGGGGCCAACGTCCTGACTTTC
TRBV14,TRBJ2-5,TRBD2,.,CASSQDQAGVRETQYF,TGTGCCAGCAGCCAAGATCAAGCGGGAGTCCGAGAGACCCAGTACTTC
TRBV7-2,TRBJ2-7,.,few,CASSLVSRDEQYF,TGTGCCAGCAGCTTAGTATCCAGGGACGAGCAGTACTTC
TRBV5-6,TRBJ2-7,TRBD2,.,CASSPWIGTSGVYEQYF,TGTGCCAGCAGCCCTTGGATTGGGACTAGCGGAGTCTACGAGCAGTACTTC
TRBV11-1,TRBJ2-7,.,.,CASSPGRSTGYEQYF,TGTGCCAGCAGCCCCGGAAGATCTACGGGCTACGAGCAGTACTTC
TRBV29-1,TRBJ2-7,.,.,CSVVRGSYEQYF,TGCAGCGTTGTTCGGGGCTCCTACGAGCAGTACTTC
TRBV28,TRBJ1-1,.,.,CASSRTPLDTEAFF,TGTGCCAGCAGCCGGACACCCCTCGACACTGAAGCTTTCTTT
TRBV15,TRBJ2-2,TRBD1,once,CATSLDRGSTGELFF,TGTGCCACCAGTCTCGACAGGGGGAGCACCGGGGAGCTGTTTTTT
TRBV19,TRBJ2-7,.,few,CASSIQGPFDEQYF,TGTGCCAGTAGTATACAGGGGCCCTTCGACGAGCAGTACTTC
TRBV7-2,TRBJ1-4,.,.,CASSPGGGGGKLFF,TGTGCCAGCAGCCCCGGGGGGGGCGGGGGAAAACTGTTTTTT
TRBV5-6,TRBJ2-5,.,.,CASSTWTSRETQYF,TGTGCCAGCAGCACTTGGACATCTCGGGAGACCCAGTACTTC
TRBV5-1,TRBJ2-5,TRBD1,.,CASSLDRARETQYF,TGCGCCAGCAGCCTGGACAGGGCGCGGGAGACCCAGTACTTC
TRBV11-1,TRBJ2-3,TRBD2,.,CASSSPSGRIGTDTQYF,TGTGCCAGCAGCTCCCCGAGCGGGAGGATCGGCACAGATACGCAGTATTTT
TRBV5-1,TRBJ1-3,TRBD1,few,CASSPGQGTSSGNTIYF,TGCGCCAGCAGCCCCGGACAGGGTACGAGCTCTGGAAACACCATATATTTT
TRBV7-2,TRBJ2-7,.,.,CASSLGGEDRAKQYF,TGTGCCAGCAGCTTAGGGGGGGAAGACAGAGCAAAGCAGTACTTC
TRBV9,TRBJ1-4,TRBD1,.,CASSVTGQGSFEKLFF,TGTGCCAGCAGCGTTACGGGACAGGGAAGTTTCGAAAAACTGTTTTTT
TRBV2,TRBJ2-7,.,.,CASSEARVSYEQYF,TGTGCCAGCAGTGAAGCGCGTGTCTCCTACGAGCAGTACTTC
TRBV5-4,TRBJ2-1,TRBD2,.,CASSLVAGGGNEQFF,TGTGCCAGCAGCTTGGTAGCGGGAGGGGGCAATGAGCAGTTCTTC
TRBV4-2,TRBJ1-2,.,.,CASSQDGQGSYGYTF,TGTGCCAGCAGCCAAGATGGCCAGGGGAGCTATGGCTACACCTTC
TRBV10-3,TRBJ2-4,.,.,CAISAHREGGDIQYF,TGTGCCATCAGTGCTCACAGGGAGGGGGGGGACATTCAGTACTTC
TRBV19,TRBJ2-1,TRBD2,.,CASSARLAGVKHEQFF,TGTGCCAGTAGTGCCCGACTAGCGGGAGTTAAGCATGAGCAGTTCTTC
TRBV5-1,TRBJ1-2,.,.,CASSLSQGNYGYTF,TGCGCCAGCAGCTTGAGCCAGGGTAACTATGGCTACACCTTC
TRBV27,TRBJ2-1,TRBD2,.,CASSFASGITYNEQFF,TGTGCCAGCAGTTTCGCTAGCGGGATCACCTACAATGAGCAGTTCTTC
TRBV6-1,TRBJ2-2,.,.,CASSEWTSATGELFF,TGTGCCAGCAGTGAATGGACTTCGGCAACCGGGGAGCTGTTTTTT
TRBV30,TRBJ2-7,TRBD1,.,CAWTSSHRGPPYEQYF,TGTGCCTGGACTTCATCCCACAGGGGGCCCCCCTACGAGCAGTACTTC
TRBV5-1,TRBJ1-2,.,.,CASSRDTDYGYTF,TGCGCCAGCAGCCGGGACACGGACTATGGCTACACCTTC
TRBV4-3,TRBJ2-3,.,.,CASSQDGTSTDTQYF,TGCGCCAGCAGCCAGGACGGGACTAGCACAGATACGCAGTATTTT
TRBV27,TRBJ1-5,TRBD1,.,CASSRSKGQGYQPQHF,TGTGCCAGCAGTCGGTCCAAGGGACAGGGGTATCAGCCCCAGCATTTT
TRBV18,TRBJ2-1,.,.,CASSPLYRADYNEQFF,TGTGCCAGCTCACCACTGTACAGGGCGGACTACAATGAGCAGTTCTTC
TRBV28,TRBJ1-2,TRBD1,.,CASSWPRAGGEGYGYTF,TGTGCCAGCAGTTGGCCGAGGGCAGGGGGCGAAGGCTATGGCTACACCTTC